Listed here are 29 T cell receptor beta chains from one sample, sequenced in a study of blood T cell repertoires in COVID-19. Using immunoSEQ multiplex PCR, the repertoire was profiled, and TCRdb retains in-frame clones only, with some absent. The sample contains 100,000 or so clones, roughly 80% of which appear only once. The sample consisted of peripheral blood. The receptors come from a man in his 60s with active or convalescent COVID-19.

The J gene is TRBJ1-1, the V gene TRBV7-2; D unresolved. Trimming took off 4 bases at V and 5 bases at J, with 20 bases between the two ends. From germline, CDR1 is SGHTA and CDR2 FQGNSA. The CDR3 loop spans 16 amino acids. CDR3 region: CASSSPVGSWRTEAFF. CDR3 DNA sequence: TGTGCCAGCAGCTCCCCGGTTGGCAGCTGGAGGACTGAAGCTTTCTTT.

This clone was seen more than once but under ten times. The J gene is TRBJ2-1, the V gene TRBV6-4; 8 nucleotides align to TRBD2. The CDR3 is 16 residues long. With 0 bases clipped from V and 5 bases from J, the junction kept 6 bases outside the gene matches. CDR1 and CDR2 from the germline V gene are MRHNA and SNTAGT. CDR3 protein: CASSDSKREFHNEQFF. The CDR3 DNA reads TGTGCCAGCAGTGACTCGAAGCGGGAGTTCCACAATGAGCAGTTCTTC.

This chain uses TRBV5-1 with TRBJ2-7, with D maybe TRBD1 (5 bases). Germline V lookup: CDR1 SGHRS, CDR2 YFSETQ. V was shortened by 1 base and J by 0 bases, with 8 bases between the two germline ends. CDR3 length equals 14 residues. The CDR3 sequence is CASSLSGFSYEQYF. The CDR3, as DNA: TGCGCCAGCAGCTTGTCAGGGTTCTCCTACGAGCAGTACTTC. Filled out from reference TRBV5-1 and TRBJ2-7, the complete variable domain reads KAGVTQTPRYLIKTRGQQVTLSCSPISGHRSVSWYQQTPGQGLQFLFEYFSETQRNKGNFPGRFSGRQFSNSRSEMNVSTLELGDSALYLCASSLSGFSYEQYFGPGTRLTVT.

The V call is TRBV24-1, the J call TRBJ1-5; D gene unclear. There are 12 residues in the CDR3. The V end lost 5 bases, the J end lost 6 bases, and 7 bases lay between the germline ends. Germline V gene sequence: CDR1 KGHDR, CDR2 SFDVKD. In DNA, the CDR3 is TGTGCCACCAGTGTTAGCGGTCAGCCCCAGCATTTT. Protein sequence: CATSVSGQPQHF.

This chain joins TRBV19 and TRBJ1-3; D perhaps matches TRBD1 (5 bases). In germline, CDR1 is LNHDA, CDR2 SQIVND (reference sequence). Trimming cost V 5 bases and J 0 bases, with 14 bases left between them. The CDR3 loop spans 16 amino acids. The CDR3 loop is CASSAGSGGSGNTIYF. The CDR3 DNA reads as TGTGCCAGTAGTGCCGGGAGTGGGGGCTCTGGAAACACCATATATTTT. Complete variable domain (other parts from reference TRBV19 and TRBJ1-3): DGGITQSPKYLFRKEGQNVTLSCEQNLNHDAMYWYRQDPGQGLRLIYYSQIVNDFQKGDIAEGYSVSREKKESFPLTVTSAQKNPTAFYLCASSAGSGGSGNTIYFGEGSWLTVV.

The V call is TRBV6-5, the J call TRBJ2-1; 11 nucleotides match TRBD2. J was trimmed by 4 bases and V by 6 bases; bases with no gene match: 5. Germline V gene data show CDR1 as MNHEY and CDR2 as SVGAGI. The CDR3 runs to 15 residues. The CDR3 loop reads CASSPLAGDYNEQFF. The CDR3 DNA follows: TGTGCCAGCAGCCCACTAGCGGGAGATTACAATGAGCAGTTCTTC.

The V call is TRBV14, the J call TRBJ2-3, with no clear D. The CDR3 totals 15 residues. From germline, CDR1 is SGHDN and CDR2 FVKESK. V was shortened by 2 bases and J by 4 bases, with 13 bases between the two germline ends. The DNA for the CDR3 is TGTGCCAGCAGCCAATTAACGATAGCTGCAGATACGCAGTATTTT. It translates to CASSQLTIAADTQYF.

The chain is built from TRBV5-6 and TRBJ1-1; no reliable D call. Germline loops: CDR1 SGHDT, CDR2 YYEEEE. The CDR3 is 15 residues long. Between the trimmed V and J ends, which lost 5 bases and 1 base, there was a span of 15 bases. CDR3 in amino acids: CASSLMGRTNTEAFF. The CDR3 nucleotides read TGTGCCAGCAGTTTGATGGGGAGGACGAACACTGAAGCTTTCTTT.

This chain connects TRBV27 to TRBJ1-5, with 7 bases lining up with TRBD1. There are 14 residues in the CDR3. After removal of 5 bases from V and 5 bases from J, the junction contained 6 bases not matched to a gene. The germline V gene has CDR1 MNHEY and CDR2 SMNVEV (reference sequence). CDR3 in amino acids: CASSTGQTYQPQHF. DNA of the CDR3: TGTGCCAGCAGTACGGGACAGACCTATCAGCCCCAGCATTTT.

The chain has TRBV12-3 or TRBV12-4 and TRBJ1-2; tentatively, D is TRBD1 (6 bases). V was trimmed by 5 bases and J by 4 bases, leaving 11 bases between them. This CDR3 contains 13 residues. DNA for the CDR3: TGTGCCAGCAGTCCCGGGACACTCTATGGCTACACCTTC. Protein product: CASSPGTLYGYTF.

The J gene is TRBJ2-2, the V gene TRBV5-1; 10 positions match TRBD2. The CDR3 has 17 amino acids. Germline values: CDR1 SGHRS, CDR2 YFSETQ. The V segment lost 2 bases and the J segment 4 bases; nucleotides outside the gene matches: 8. The CDR3 nucleotides are TGCGCCAGCAGCTTAAAGCGGGAGGGGACAGGCACCGGGGAGCTGTTTTTT. Encoded protein: CASSLKREGTGTGELFF.

The gene calls are TRBV2 and TRBJ1-3; 8 bases align to TRBD1. The length of the CDR3 is 15 residues. Germline trimming cut 0 bases from V and 10 bases from J; bases unmatched to any gene: 8. CDR1 is SNHLY, CDR2 FYNNEI, per germline. CDR3 in amino acids: CASSEATRGRGTIYF. The CDR3 nucleotides are TGTGCCAGCAGTGAAGCGACCAGGGGGCGCGGGACCATATATTTT.

J is TRBJ2-2 and V is TRBV5-1, with D possibly being TRBD2 (6 bases). This CDR3 spans 15 amino acids. Trimming left V 2 bases short and J 3 bases short, with 11 bases between. Germline-derived CDR1 and CDR2 are SGHRS and YFSETQ. CDR3 nucleotide sequence: TGCGCCAGCAGCTTAGACGGGAGAGACACCGGGGAGCTGTTTTTT. The encoded protein is CASSLDGRDTGELFF.

V usage is TRBV2 and J usage is TRBJ2-4, with 9 bases identical to TRBD1. The CDR3 runs 15 residues. V shed 7 bases and J 3 bases; nucleotides not matched to a gene: 7. CDR1 and CDR2 (germline): SNHLY, FYNNEI. The CDR3 loop reads CASKRQGVDKNIQYF. CDR3 in DNA: TGTGCCAGCAAGAGACAGGGGGTTGACAAAAACATTCAGTACTTC.

This chain links TRBV5-1 with TRBJ1-1; the D gene is possibly TRBD1 (5 bases). The length of the CDR3 is 15 residues. The ends were cut back, 0 bases at V and 6 bases at J, with 15 bases in the middle. The germline CDR1 and CDR2 sequences are SGHRS and YFSETQ. The CDR3 DNA reads TGCGCCAGCAGCTTGGGAAGGGGCATCGAGCCTGAAGCTTTCTTT. Translating it yields CASSLGRGIEPEAFF.

The sample holds one count of this clone. The chain links TRBV5-1 to TRBJ2-5; TRBD1 aligns across 10 bases. There are 13 residues in the CDR3. The junction had 2 bases not matched to a gene; V was cut back by 4 bases and J by 5 bases. The germline V gene has CDR1 SGHRS and CDR2 YFSETQ. The CDR3 sequence is CASSRTGGETQYF. The CDR3 DNA reads as TGCGCCAGCAGCCGGACAGGGGGGGAGACCCAGTACTTC.

This chain joins TRBV11-2 and TRBJ1-1; 7 nucleotides match TRBD1. J was trimmed by 4 bases and V by 2 bases; bases with no gene match: 7. Per the germline V gene, CDR1 is SGHAT and CDR2 is FQNNGV. CDR3 length: 15 amino acids. For the CDR3, the DNA is TGTGCCAGCAGCTTAAAGGGGGCTGGGGGCACTGAAGCTTTCTTT. Its protein is CASSLKGAGGTEAFF.

The sample holds a few counts of this clone. This chain joins TRBV13 and TRBJ1-6, with 8 bases identical to TRBD1. V trimming: 3 bases; J trimming: 7 bases; junction bases outside the gene matches: 2. The CDR3 runs 14 residues. CDR1 and CDR2 (germline): PRHDT, FYEKMQ (reference sequence). In nucleotides, the CDR3 is TGTGCCAGCAGCTTGCGACAGGGGAATTCACCCCTCCACTTT. It is translated as CASSLRQGNSPLHF.

J is TRBJ2-3 and V is TRBV28, with D possibly matching TRBD1 (5 bases). The germline V and J ends were trimmed by 0 bases and 1 base, with 8 bases remaining between them. Germline CDR1 is MDHEN and CDR2 is SYDVKM. There are 15 residues in the CDR3. This chain's CDR3 is CASSLWTTGTDTQYF. The CDR3, as DNA: TGTGCCAGCAGTTTATGGACGACAGGCACAGATACGCAGTATTTT.

In its sample, this clone was seen once. The V call is TRBV9, the J call TRBJ1-3; 7 bases are a match to TRBD1. There are 15 residues in the CDR3. V was pared by 4 bases and J by 11 bases, with 15 bases of the junction left unmatched. From germline, CDR1 is SGDLS and CDR2 YYNGEE. In nucleotides, the CDR3 is TGTGCCAGCAGCAGAGCAGGGGCAGTCCAGGGGGCCATATATTTT. This gives the protein CASSRAGAVQGAIYF.

This sequence joins TRBV7-2 and TRBJ2-1, with 9 positions matching TRBD1. Germline CDR1 SGHTA, CDR2 FQGNSA. The CDR3 runs 14 residues. Trimming removed 5 bases from V and 4 bases from J; junction bases left unmatched: 3. The CDR3 here is CASSLTGGYNEQFF. CDR3 bases: TGTGCCAGCAGCCTGACAGGGGGATACAATGAGCAGTTCTTC.

J is TRBJ2-1 and V is TRBV19; 9 nucleotides align to TRBD2. V shed 3 bases and J 2 bases; nucleotides not matched to a gene: 5. The CDR3 runs 16 residues. Germline values: CDR1 LNHDA, CDR2 SQIVND (reference sequence). CDR3 DNA sequence: TGTGCCAGTAGTATGGCGGGCGGGAGGGCCTACAATGAGCAGTTCTTC. This gives the protein CASSMAGGRAYNEQFF.

Notes on this clone: The same CDR3 is also encoded by other DNA sequences in this sample. The V gene is TRBV27, the J gene TRBJ1-5; D may be TRBD1 (5 bases). The CDR3 is made up of 13 amino acids. Germline CDR1 and CDR2: MNHEY and SMNVEV (reference sequence). Between the trimmed V and J ends, which lost 2 bases and 4 bases, there was a span of 6 bases. The CDR3 region has the DNA TGTGCCAGCAGTTTAACAGGAAATCAGCCCCAGCATTTT. Protein: CASSLTGNQPQHF.

The chain employs TRBV2 and TRBJ1-5, with TRBD1 identical over 10 bases. Per the germline V gene, CDR1 is SNHLY and CDR2 is FYNNEI. The CDR3 covers 16 residues. J was trimmed by 2 bases and V by 5 bases; bases with no gene match: 6. The CDR3 coding sequence is TGTGCCAGCAGTCCCTCCGGGACAGGGGGCAATCAGCCCCAGCATTTT. As protein: CASSPSGTGGNQPQHF.

In its sample, this clone was seen a few times. This chain uses TRBV6-5 with TRBJ1-4; 11 nucleotides line up with TRBD1. The CDR3 spans 14 residues. The germline gives CDR1 MNHEY, CDR2 SVGAGI. V shed 7 bases, J shed 7 bases, and the junction held 5 bases outside the gene matches. The CDR3 region has the DNA TGTGCCAGCAAGGGAGGGACAGGGGGTGAAAAACTGTTTTTT. Protein sequence: CASKGGTGGEKLFF.

The rearrangement uses TRBV12-5 and TRBJ1-5, with no clear D. From germline, CDR1 is LGHNT and CDR2 FRNRAP. Between the trimmed V and J ends, which lost 9 bases and 0 bases, there was a span of 21 bases. The CDR3 loop spans 17 amino acids. The CDR3 is CASEAGSFTSSNQPQHF. In DNA, the CDR3 is TGTGCTAGCGAGGCGGGATCCTTTACCTCTAGCAATCAGCCCCAGCATTTT.

CDR3 nucleotide sequence: TGTGCCAGCAGCTTAGATCGGGAAAACACCATATATTTT. Translation gives CASSLDRENTIYF. The chain joins TRBV11-3 to TRBJ1-3; no clear D gene. CDR1 and CDR2 from the germline V gene are SGHNT and YENEEA. The CDR3 runs 13 residues. Deletions cut 0 bases from V and 6 bases from J, with 6 bases between.

This clone was picked up a small number of times. This sequence joins TRBV28 and TRBJ2-3, with D uncertain. This CDR3 has 12 residues. Trimming removed 5 bases at V and 2 bases at J, with 5 bases between. The germline V gene has CDR1 MDHEN and CDR2 SYDVKM. Written as DNA, the CDR3 is TGTGCCAGCAGTGTTATCACAGATACGCAGTATTTT. Residues: CASSVITDTQYF.

This chain connects TRBV4-1 to TRBJ2-5; D remains ambiguous. The length of the CDR3 is 15 residues. From germline, CDR1 is MGHRA and CDR2 YSYEKL. The V gene lost 5 bases and the J gene lost 0 bases, with 13 bases spanning the gap. The CDR3 nucleotides read TGCGCCAGCAGCTCCGCCGCGAGGTACCAAGAGACCCAGTACTTC. It encodes CASSSAARYQETQYF.